The 22 T cell receptor beta chains below were found in one sample sequenced in a study of T cell responses to AZD1222 COVID-19 vaccine. TCRdb's table, derived via immunoSEQ multiplex PCR, lists solely in-frame clones and lacks some. There are roughly 120,000 clones in the sample; 86% occur only once, and under 3% lies in the top ten. The sequences come from peripheral blood, collected 28 days after the second AZD1222 dose. The receptors originated from an adult who received the AZD1222 COVID-19 vaccine.

The V call is TRBV6-5, the J call TRBJ1-5, with D possibly matching TRBD1 (5 bases). Germline V gene lookup returns CDR1 MNHEY and CDR2 SVGAGI. The V end was cut by 2 bases, the J end by 6 bases, with 17 bases between. The CDR3 covers 16 residues. The CDR3 nucleotides read TGTGCCAGCAGTTACGGGACCATGGGGTCCGGTCAGCCCCAGCATTTT. This gives the protein CASSYGTMGSGQPQHF.

For this clone: This CDR3 is also generated by other DNA sequences in the sample. This chain links TRBV7-9 with TRBJ2-3, with D tentatively TRBD1 or TRBD2 (5 bases each). Trimming took 7 bases from V and 2 from J, leaving 13 bases between them. In germline, CDR1 is SEHNR, CDR2 FQNEAQ (reference sequence). The CDR3 extends over 14 amino acids. The chain's CDR3 is CASIRDGHTDTQYF. In DNA form, the CDR3 reads TGTGCCAGCATCAGGGACGGTCACACAGATACGCAGTATTTT.

This rearrangement joins TRBV18 to TRBJ2-7, with TRBD1 matching 8 bases. CDR1 is KGHSH and CDR2 is LQKENI in the germline V gene. CDR3 length: 14 residues. Trimming cost V 5 bases and J 3 bases; bases outside gene matches: 6. The CDR3 reads CASSYSDRGYEQYF. The CDR3, as DNA: TGTGCCAGCTCATATTCCGACAGGGGCTACGAGCAGTACTTC.

The chain is built from TRBV27 and TRBJ2-3; D may be TRBD1 (5 bases). Trimming stripped 7 bases from V and 1 base from J, with 9 bases between. The CDR3 loop spans 13 amino acids. Germline lookup yields CDR1 MNHEY and CDR2 SMNVEV (reference sequence). In DNA, the CDR3 is TGTGCCAGCAATATAGGGGGCACAGATACGCAGTATTTT. Protein: CASNIGGTDTQYF.

The count of this clone is one. The V gene is TRBV6-5, the J gene TRBJ1-5; 10 bases are shared with TRBD1. Germline V lookup: CDR1 MNHEY, CDR2 SVGAGI. The V segment lost 2 bases and the J segment 4 bases; nucleotides outside the gene matches: 5. The CDR3 is 16 amino acids. CDR3 loop: CASSYRGQGRNQPQHF. The CDR3 DNA sequence: TGTGCCAGCAGTTACAGGGGACAGGGGAGGAATCAGCCCCAGCATTTT.

The J gene is TRBJ1-5, the V gene TRBV6-1, with D maybe TRBD1 (5 bases). The CDR3 extends over 14 amino acids. Between the trimmed V and J ends, which lost 2 bases and 7 bases, there was a span of 12 bases. In germline, CDR1 is MNHNS, CDR2 SASEGT. The CDR3 spells CASSERGEGQPQHF. The CDR3 DNA reads TGTGCCAGCAGTGAACGAGGGGAGGGCCAGCCCCAGCATTTT.

J is TRBJ1-3 and V is TRBV5-1, with TRBD1 matching 7 bases. Germline V gene data show CDR1 as SGHRS and CDR2 as YFSETQ. The CDR3 has 15 residues. Losses at the gene ends were 4 bases for V and 0 bases for J; bases not matched to a gene: 4. Here the CDR3 reads CASSPTGASGNTIYF. CDR3 coding DNA: TGCGCCAGCAGCCCTACAGGGGCCTCTGGAAACACCATATATTTT.

The rearrangement joins TRBV19 to TRBJ1-6, with 10 bases matching TRBD1. The junction had 11 bases not matched to a gene; V was cut back by 5 bases and J by 10 bases. CDR3 length: 16 amino acids. Germline CDR1 is LNHDA and CDR2 is SQIVND (reference sequence). DNA for the CDR3: TGTGCCAGTAGTCCCCGGGGACAGGGGAAAGTCTCACCCCTCCACTTT. It codes for CASSPRGQGKVSPLHF. Variable domain in full (rest from reference TRBV19 and TRBJ1-6): DGGITQSPKYLFRKEGQNVTLSCEQNLNHDAMYWYRQDPGQGLRLIYYSQIVNDFQKGDIAEGYSVSREKKESFPLTVTSAQKNPTAFYLCASSPRGQGKVSPLHFGNGTRLTVT.

The genes are TRBV6-5 and TRBJ1-6; D perhaps matches TRBD1 (5 bases). V was trimmed by 5 bases and J by 6 bases, leaving 11 bases between them. Germline values: CDR1 MNHEY, CDR2 SVGAGI. The CDR3 has 14 residues. CDR3 bases: TGTGCCAGCAGTCAGGGTATGGGTAATTCACCCCTCCACTTT. It yields the protein CASSQGMGNSPLHF.

V usage is TRBV5-5 and J usage is TRBJ1-2, with D perhaps TRBD1 (5 bases). Germline V lookup: CDR1 SGHKS, CDR2 YYEKEE (reference sequence). This CDR3 is 15 amino acids long. The germline V and J ends were trimmed by 2 bases and 2 bases, with 13 bases remaining between them. The DNA of the CDR3 is TGTGCCAGCAGCTTATCGACAGTCGGGAACTATGGCTACACCTTC. Its translation: CASSLSTVGNYGYTF.

The chain carries TRBV19 and TRBJ1-1; the D gene is possibly TRBD1 (6 bases). Germline CDR1 reads LNHDA; CDR2 reads SQIVND (reference sequence). CDR3 length: 14 residues. Trimming stripped 5 bases from V and 4 bases from J, with 14 bases between. CDR3 DNA sequence: TGTGCCAGTAGTCTCGGGCCGACAGGCACTGAAGCTTTCTTT. Translated, it gives CASSLGPTGTEAFF.

The chain uses TRBV5-1 and TRBJ2-3, with TRBD2 matching over 10 bases. Germline lookup yields CDR1 SGHRS and CDR2 YFSETQ. V shed 1 base, J shed 0 bases, and the junction held 8 bases outside the gene matches. The CDR3 extends over 18 amino acids. The CDR3 is CASSLFPSGGSSTDTQYF. As DNA, the CDR3 is TGCGCCAGCAGCTTGTTCCCTAGCGGGGGCTCCAGCACAGATACGCAGTATTTT.

The chain uses TRBV19 and TRBJ1-5, with D uncertain. Germline V lookup: CDR1 LNHDA, CDR2 SQIVND (reference sequence). Trimming removed 4 bases at V and 7 bases at J, with 11 bases between. The CDR3 loop spans 13 amino acids. In DNA form, the CDR3 reads TGTGCCAGTAGTAGACGTGTTTACCAGCCCCAGCATTTT. It specifies CASSRRVYQPQHF.

The chain uses TRBV6-1 and TRBJ1-2; 7 positions agree with TRBD1. Germline-derived CDR1 and CDR2 are MNHNS and SASEGT. The V and J ends lost 2 bases and 4 bases, in that order; junction bases with no gene match: 4. There are 14 residues in the CDR3. The CDR3 loop reads CASSETTGFYGYTF. In DNA form, the CDR3 reads TGTGCCAGCAGTGAAACGACAGGGTTCTATGGCTACACCTTC.

This clone was counted only a few times. The genes are TRBV28 and TRBJ1-1; a weak D match, TRBD1 (6 bases). Germline assignment: CDR1 MDHEN and CDR2 SYDVKM. The CDR3 is made up of 15 amino acids. The V and J ends lost 4 bases and 0 bases respectively, with 12 bases between them. This CDR3 is CASSSGANLNTEAFF. The CDR3, as DNA: TGTGCCAGCAGTTCAGGGGCCAACCTGAACACTGAAGCTTTCTTT.

The rearrangement uses TRBV10-3 and TRBJ1-5; TRBD1 matches 9 bases. The germline V gene encodes CDR1 ENHRY and CDR2 SYGVKD. The CDR3 spans 15 residues. V shed 0 bases and J 7 bases; nucleotides not matched to a gene: 4. The DNA of the CDR3 is TGTGCCATCAGTGAGTCGGGACAGGGAGACCAGCCCCAGCATTTT. Translating it yields CAISESGQGDQPQHF.

The chain is built from TRBV3-1 (or the pseudogene TRBV3-2) and TRBJ2-1; TRBD1 matches 10 bases. The V segment lost 5 bases and the J segment 16 bases; nucleotides outside the gene matches: 8. The CDR3 consists of 12 residues. CDR1 is LGHDT and CDR2 is YNNKEL in the germline V gene (reference sequence). The CDR3 here is CASSNRDRGRFF. CDR3 in DNA: TGTGCCAGCAGCAACCGGGACAGGGGTCGTTTCTTC.

The V gene is TRBV4-3, the J gene TRBJ1-1, with D possibly matching TRBD1 (5 bases). This CDR3 has 16 amino acids. CDR1 is LGHNA, CDR2 YSLEER, per germline. V was trimmed by 1 base and J by 0 bases, leaving 12 bases between them. This chain's CDR3 is CASSQVSDRMNTEAFF. For the CDR3, the DNA is TGCGCCAGCAGCCAAGTATCCGACAGAATGAACACTGAAGCTTTCTTT.

This chain joins TRBV18 and TRBJ1-6; no clear D gene. Germline CDR1 is KGHSH and CDR2 is LQKENI. This CDR3 spans 14 amino acids. The germline V and J ends were trimmed by 3 bases and 9 bases, with 12 bases remaining between them. In DNA, the CDR3 is TGTGCCAGCTCACCTGACTGGGCGAGTTCACCCCTCCACTTT. This translates into CASSPDWASSPLHF.

The chain links TRBV7-8 to TRBJ1-6; TRBD1 matches 8 bases. Germline V gene lookup returns CDR1 SGHVS and CDR2 FQNEAQ. V shed 2 bases, J shed 7 bases, and the junction held 4 bases outside the gene matches. The CDR3 spans 15 residues. Written as DNA, the CDR3 is TGTGCCAGCAGCTTACAGGGGGCGAAGAATTCACCCCTCCACTTT. Residues: CASSLQGAKNSPLHF.

The chain recombines TRBV6-5 with TRBJ2-7; the D gene is possibly TRBD1 (6 bases). Germline loops: CDR1 MNHEY, CDR2 SVGAGI. CDR3 length equals 12 residues. The V end was cut by 6 bases, the J end by 3 bases, with 9 bases between. This CDR3 is CASRKDSYEQYF. In DNA form, the CDR3 reads TGTGCCAGCAGGAAGGACAGCTACGAGCAGTACTTC.

V gene TRBV28 combines with J gene TRBJ2-5; 9 positions match TRBD2. The J segment lost 2 bases and the V segment lost 2 bases, leaving 0 bases of the junction unmatched. Germline CDR1 MDHEN, CDR2 SYDVKM. The CDR3 has 14 residues. The CDR3 region has the DNA TGTGCCAGCAGTTTACTAGCGGGGCAAGAGACCCAGTACTTC. Translated, it gives CASSLLAGQETQYF.